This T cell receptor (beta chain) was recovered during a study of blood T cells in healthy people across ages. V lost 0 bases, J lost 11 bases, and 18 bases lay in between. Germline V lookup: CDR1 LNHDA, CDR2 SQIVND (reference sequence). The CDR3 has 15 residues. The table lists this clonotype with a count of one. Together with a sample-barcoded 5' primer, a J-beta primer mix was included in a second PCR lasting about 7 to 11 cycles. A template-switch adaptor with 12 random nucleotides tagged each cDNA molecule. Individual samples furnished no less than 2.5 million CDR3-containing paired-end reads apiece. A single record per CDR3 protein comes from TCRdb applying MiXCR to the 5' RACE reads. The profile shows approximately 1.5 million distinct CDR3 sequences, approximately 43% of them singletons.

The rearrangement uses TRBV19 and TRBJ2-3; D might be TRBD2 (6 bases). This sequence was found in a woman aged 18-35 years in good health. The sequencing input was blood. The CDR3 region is CASSIERDSRREQYF. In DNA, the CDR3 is TGTGCCAGTAGTATAGAGAGGGACTCGCGTAGAGAGCAGTATTTT. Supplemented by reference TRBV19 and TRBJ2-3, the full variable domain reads DGGITQSPKYLFRKEGQNVTLSCEQNLNHDAMYWYRQDPGQGLRLIYYSQIVNDFQKGDIAEGYSVSREKKESFPLTVTSAQKNPTAFYLCASSIERDSRREQYFGPGTRLTVL.